This T cell receptor (beta chain) was documented in a study of memory CD4+ T cells and cytomegalovirus serostatus. The sort gate was single viable CD3+CD4+CD8-CD45RO+ cells for memory CD4+ T cells. TCRdb's copy holds only in-frame clones and misses some; the assay was immunoSEQ multiplex PCR. The sample shows over 35,000 clones, roughly three quarters of them seen only once. The sample was memory CD4+ T cells from blood. This TCR was recovered from an adult in good health and CMV-seronegative.

CDR3 DNA sequence: TGTGCCAGCAGTTTGTACGACTTGGCGGGCCAAGAGACCCAGTACTTC. This encodes CASSLYDLAGQETQYF. This rearrangement joins TRBV28 to TRBJ2-5; weak D call: TRBD2 (5 bases). Per the germline V gene, CDR1 is MDHEN and CDR2 is SYDVKM. This CDR3 has 16 residues. Trimming shortened V by 3 bases and J by 1 base, and 15 bases separated the two germline ends.